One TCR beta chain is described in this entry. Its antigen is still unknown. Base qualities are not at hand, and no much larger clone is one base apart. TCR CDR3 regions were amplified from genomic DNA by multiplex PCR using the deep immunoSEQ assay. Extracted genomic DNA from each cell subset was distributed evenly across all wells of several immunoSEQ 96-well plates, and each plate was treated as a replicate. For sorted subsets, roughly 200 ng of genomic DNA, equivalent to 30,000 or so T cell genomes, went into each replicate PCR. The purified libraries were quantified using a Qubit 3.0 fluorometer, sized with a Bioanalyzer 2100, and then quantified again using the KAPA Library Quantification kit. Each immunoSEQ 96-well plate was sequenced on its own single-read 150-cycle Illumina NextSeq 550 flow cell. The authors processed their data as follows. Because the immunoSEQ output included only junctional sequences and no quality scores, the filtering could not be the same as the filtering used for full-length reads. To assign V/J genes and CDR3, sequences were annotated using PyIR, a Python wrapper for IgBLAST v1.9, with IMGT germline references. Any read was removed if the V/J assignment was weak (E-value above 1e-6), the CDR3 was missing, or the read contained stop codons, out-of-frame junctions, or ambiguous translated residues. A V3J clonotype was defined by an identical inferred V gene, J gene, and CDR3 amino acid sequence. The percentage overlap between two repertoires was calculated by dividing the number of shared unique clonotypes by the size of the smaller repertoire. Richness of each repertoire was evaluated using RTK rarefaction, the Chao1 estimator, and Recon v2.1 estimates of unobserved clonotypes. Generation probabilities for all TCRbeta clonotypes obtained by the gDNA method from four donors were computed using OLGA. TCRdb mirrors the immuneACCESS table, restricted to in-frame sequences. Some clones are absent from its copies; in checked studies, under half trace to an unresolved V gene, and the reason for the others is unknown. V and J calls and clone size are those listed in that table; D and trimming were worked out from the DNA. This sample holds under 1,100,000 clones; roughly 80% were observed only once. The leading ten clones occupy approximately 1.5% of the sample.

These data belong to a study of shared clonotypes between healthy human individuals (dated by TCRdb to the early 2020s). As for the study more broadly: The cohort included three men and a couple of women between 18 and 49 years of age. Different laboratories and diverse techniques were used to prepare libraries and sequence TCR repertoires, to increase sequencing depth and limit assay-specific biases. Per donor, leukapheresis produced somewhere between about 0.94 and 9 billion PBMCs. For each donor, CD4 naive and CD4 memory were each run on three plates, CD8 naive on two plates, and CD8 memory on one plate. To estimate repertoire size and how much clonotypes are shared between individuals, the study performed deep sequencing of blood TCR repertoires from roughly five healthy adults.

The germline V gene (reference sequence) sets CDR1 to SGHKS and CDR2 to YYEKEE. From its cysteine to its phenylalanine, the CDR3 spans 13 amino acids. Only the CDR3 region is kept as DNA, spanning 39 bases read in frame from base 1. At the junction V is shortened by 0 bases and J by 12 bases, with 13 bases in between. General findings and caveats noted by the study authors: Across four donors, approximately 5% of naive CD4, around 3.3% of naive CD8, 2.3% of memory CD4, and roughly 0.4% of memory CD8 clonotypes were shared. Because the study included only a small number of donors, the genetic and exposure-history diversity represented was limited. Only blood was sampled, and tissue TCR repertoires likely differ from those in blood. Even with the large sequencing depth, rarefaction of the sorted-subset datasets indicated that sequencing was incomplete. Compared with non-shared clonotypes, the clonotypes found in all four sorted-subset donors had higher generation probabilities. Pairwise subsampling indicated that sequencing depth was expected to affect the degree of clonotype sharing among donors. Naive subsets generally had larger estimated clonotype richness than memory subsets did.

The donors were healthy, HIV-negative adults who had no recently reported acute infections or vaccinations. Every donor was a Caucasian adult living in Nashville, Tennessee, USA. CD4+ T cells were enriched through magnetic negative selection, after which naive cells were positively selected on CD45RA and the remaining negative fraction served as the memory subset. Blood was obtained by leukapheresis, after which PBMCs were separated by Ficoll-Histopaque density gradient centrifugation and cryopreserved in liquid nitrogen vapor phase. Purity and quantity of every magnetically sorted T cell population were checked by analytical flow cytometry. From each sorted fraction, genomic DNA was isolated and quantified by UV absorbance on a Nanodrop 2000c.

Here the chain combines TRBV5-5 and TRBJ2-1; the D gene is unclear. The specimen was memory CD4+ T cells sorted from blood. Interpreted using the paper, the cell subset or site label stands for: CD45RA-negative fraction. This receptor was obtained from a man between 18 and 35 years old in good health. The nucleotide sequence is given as TGTGCCAGCAGCTTGGAGTTTGGGCAGGCGCAGTTCTTC. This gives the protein CASSLEFGQAQFF.